This TCR beta chain was sequenced during a study of shared clonotypes between healthy human individuals. The CDR3 extends over 14 amino acids. Trimming pared 2 bases from V and 3 bases from J, leaving 8 bases between. Germline-derived CDR1 and CDR2 are SGHTS and YDEGEE. Profiled with immunoSEQ multiplex PCR; TCRdb holds only in-frame clones, not every one. The table records fewer than 850,000 clones, less than 95% of them present only once. In the case of this clone: Its antigen is not known.

Study results and limitations: Sequencing depth was expected to influence donor clonotype sharing.

V and J are TRBV5-8 and TRBJ2-2, with unresolved D. The receptor was isolated from a man aged 18 to 29 in good health. Some clones in this sample may be carry-over from other donors' samples. The specimen was memory CD8+ T cells from PBMCs. The subset was: CD45RO+ cells pooled with CCR7-negative TemRA cells. The CDR3: CASSFSPDTGELFF. For the CDR3, the DNA is TGTGCCAGCAGCTTCTCTCCGGACACCGGGGAGCTGTTTTTT. The whole variable domain, filled in from reference TRBV5-8 and TRBJ2-2, reads EAGVTQSPTHLIKTRGQQATLRCSPISGHTSVYWYQQALGLGLQFLLWYDEGEERNRGNFPPRFSGRQFPNYSSELNVNALELEDSALYLCASSFSPDTGELFFGEGSRLTVL.